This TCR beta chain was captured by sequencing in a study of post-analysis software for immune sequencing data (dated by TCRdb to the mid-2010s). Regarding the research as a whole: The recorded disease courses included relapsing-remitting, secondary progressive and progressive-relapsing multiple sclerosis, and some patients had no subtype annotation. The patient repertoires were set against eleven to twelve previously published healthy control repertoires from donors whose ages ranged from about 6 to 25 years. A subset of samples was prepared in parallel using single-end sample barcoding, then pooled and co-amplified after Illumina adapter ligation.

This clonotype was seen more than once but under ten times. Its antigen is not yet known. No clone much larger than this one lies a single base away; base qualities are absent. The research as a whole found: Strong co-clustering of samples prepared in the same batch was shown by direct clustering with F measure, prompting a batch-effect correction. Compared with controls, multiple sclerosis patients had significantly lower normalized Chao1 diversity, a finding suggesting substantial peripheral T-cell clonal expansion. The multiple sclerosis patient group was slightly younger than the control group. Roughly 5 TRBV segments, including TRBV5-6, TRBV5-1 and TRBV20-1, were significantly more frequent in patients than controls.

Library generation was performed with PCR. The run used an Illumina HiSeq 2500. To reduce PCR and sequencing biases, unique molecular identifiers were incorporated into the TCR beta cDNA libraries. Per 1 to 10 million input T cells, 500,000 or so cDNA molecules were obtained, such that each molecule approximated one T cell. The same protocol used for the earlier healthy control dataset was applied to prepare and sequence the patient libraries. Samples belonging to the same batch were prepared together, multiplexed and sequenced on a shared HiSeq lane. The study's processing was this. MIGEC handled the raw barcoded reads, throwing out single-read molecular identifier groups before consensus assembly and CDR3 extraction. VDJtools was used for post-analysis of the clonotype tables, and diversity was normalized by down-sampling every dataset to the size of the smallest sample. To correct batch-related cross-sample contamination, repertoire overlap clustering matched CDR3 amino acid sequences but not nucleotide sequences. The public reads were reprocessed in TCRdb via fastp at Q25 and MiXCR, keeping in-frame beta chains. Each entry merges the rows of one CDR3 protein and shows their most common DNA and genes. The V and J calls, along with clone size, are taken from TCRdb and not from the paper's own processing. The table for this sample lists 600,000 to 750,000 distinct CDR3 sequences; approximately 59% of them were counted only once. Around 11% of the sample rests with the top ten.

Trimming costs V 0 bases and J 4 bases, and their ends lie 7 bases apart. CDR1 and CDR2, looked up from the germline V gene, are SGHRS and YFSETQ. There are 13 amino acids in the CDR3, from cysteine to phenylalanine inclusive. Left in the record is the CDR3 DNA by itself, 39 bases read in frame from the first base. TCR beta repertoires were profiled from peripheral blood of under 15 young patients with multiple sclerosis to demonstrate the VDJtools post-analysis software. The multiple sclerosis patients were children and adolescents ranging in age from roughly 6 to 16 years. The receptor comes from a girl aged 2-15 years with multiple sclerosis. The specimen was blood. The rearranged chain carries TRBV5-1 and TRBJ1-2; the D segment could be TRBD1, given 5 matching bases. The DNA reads TGCGCCAGCAGCTTGGTGGGGGTCTATGGCTACACCTTC. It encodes CASSLVGVYGYTF.